These 4 T cell receptor beta chains originate from one sample sequenced in a study of T cells in Graves' hyperthyroidism and ophthalmopathy. Regions amplified from RNA transcripts were the TCR beta CDR3 regions. The TCR CDR3 was amplified in a first-round RT-PCR using the HTBI primer set. MiXCR, run by TCRdb on the multiplex PCR reads, gives a single entry per CDR3 protein. The sample lists more than 350,000 distinct CDR3 sequences, around 15% occurring once. The source material was blood. The source is a woman aged 55-69 years with Graves' ophthalmopathy.

The chain carries TRBV27 and TRBJ2-1; TRBD2 agrees at 10 bases. In germline, CDR1 is MNHEY, CDR2 SMNVEV (reference sequence). The CDR3 is 16 amino acids. After removal of 6 bases from V and 8 bases from J, the junction contained 13 bases not matched to a gene. The CDR3 region is CASSSRLAGGVDEQFF. The CDR3 bases are TGTGCCAGCAGCTCCAGGTTAGCGGGAGGCGTCGATGAGCAGTTCTTC.

This clonotype was picked up a small number of times. The CDR3 region is CASSQGGRSGNTIYF. The CDR3 coding sequence is TGCGCCAGCAGCCAGGGGGGACGGTCAGGAAACACCATATATTTT. V is TRBV4-1 and J is TRBJ1-3, with D possibly being TRBD1 (5 bases). V lost 3 bases and J lost 4, with 13 bases in between. The CDR3 covers 15 residues. CDR1 and CDR2 from the germline V gene are MGHRA and YSYEKL.

This clonotype was seen at least ten times. The CDR3 nucleotides read TGTGCCTGGGGCAGCGGGGGGGCCTACAATGAGCAGTTCTTC. Encoded protein: CAWGSGGAYNEQFF. The chain combines TRBV30 with TRBJ2-1; the match to TRBD2 covers 10 bases. The germline gives CDR1 GTSNPN, CDR2 SVGIG (reference sequence). Germline trimming cut 5 bases from V and 2 bases from J; bases unmatched to any gene: 3. The CDR3 has 14 amino acids.

This chain links TRBV11-3 with TRBJ2-5; D gene ambiguous. Germline V lookup: CDR1 SGHNT, CDR2 YENEEA. Trimming removed 1 base from V and 0 bases from J, with 9 bases in between. This CDR3 has 15 amino acids. CDR3 in DNA: TGTGCCAGCAGCTTAGCCAACACGAACCAAGAGACCCAGTACTTC. Protein product: CASSLANTNQETQYF.